This TCR beta chain was sequenced for a study of blood T cells in healthy people across ages. Germline V gene sequence: CDR1 MNHEY, CDR2 SMNVEV (reference sequence). This CDR3 spans 17 amino acids. Trimming at V came to 2 bases and at J to 0 bases, leaving 9 bases not matched to a gene. Then a second PCR, running about 6 to 12 cycles, was carried out with a sample-barcoded 5' primer and a J-beta primer mix. From the 5' RACE reads, TCRdb called clonotypes with MiXCR, one entry per CDR3 protein. Here the sample spans roughly 1,000,000 distinct CDR3 sequences, approximately 25% being singletons. This sample also belongs to another study, concerning T cells of mothers and their children. Per that paper: No clones detected were persistent microchimeric T cell clones.

This chain uses TRBV27 with TRBJ1-2; 7 bases agree with TRBD1. The sample consisted of blood. This clonotype was sampled from a girl aged 2-10 years in good health. The CDR3 reads CASSLGQAGPSNYGYTF. CDR3 coding DNA: TGTGCCAGCAGTTTAGGACAGGCGGGACCCTCTAACTATGGCTACACCTTC.